This T cell receptor beta chain was recorded in a study of T cells after yellow fever vaccination. Synthesis of TCR cDNA relied on 5'RACE template switching, which attached a universal primer site and UMIs. MiXCR was run by TCRdb on the 5' RACE reads, yielding one entry per CDR3 protein. Of around 350,000 distinct CDR3 sequences listed, approximately 10% are singletons. V lost 0 bases and J 2 bases, leaving 8 bases between the germline ends. Per the germline V gene, CDR1 is DFQATT and CDR2 is SNEGSKA (reference sequence). This CDR3 has 13 residues. Findings and limits, study-wide: Boosting was followed by the reappearance of most primary-vaccination clones (around 95% CD4, under 90% CD8).

This clonotype turned up a few times. Its antigen remains unidentified. The TCR comes from a man between 18 and 29 years old who received the YFV17D yellow fever vaccine. The material was PBMCs, obtained on the day of the first yellow fever vaccination. V is TRBV20-1 and J is TRBJ2-7, with D possibly being TRBD1 (5 bases). The CDR3 is CSARDRGPYEQYV. The CDR3 DNA reads as TGCAGTGCTAGAGATAGGGGCCCCTACGAGCAGTACGTC.